A selection of T cell receptor beta chains follows, all from one sample in a study of T cells in Graves' hyperthyroidism and ophthalmopathy. Using its own MiXCR run on the multiplex PCR reads, TCRdb lists one record per CDR3 protein. The sample consists of roughly 420,000 distinct CDR3 sequences, 15% to 18% of them appearing once. Sequencing was performed on blood. The receptor source for this set is a woman between 18 and 29 years old with Graves' hyperthyroidism. The CDR3 runs from the conserved cysteine through the conserved F or W. The D gene is left open where the match is weak. Where a row states a size, it is once, few, many or the class of an expanded clone; other rows omit it.

length	D	V	J	size	CDR3	DNA
16	TRBD1	TRBV19	TRBJ1-5	NA	CASSLSGTDSNQPQHF	TGTGCCAGTAGCCTATCTGGGACAGATAGCAATCAGCCCCAGCATTTT
17	TRBD2	TRBV5-1	TRBJ2-2	few	CASSWTSGGFNTGELFF	TGCGCCAGCAGCTGGACTAGCGGGGGTTTCAACACCGGGGAGCTGTTTTTT
14	NA	TRBV2	TRBJ1-5	many	CASSERVGNQPQHF	TGTGCCAGCAGTGAGCGGGTAGGCAATCAGCCCCAGCATTTT
17	NA	TRBV9	TRBJ2-2	many	CASSGRWAGSNTGELFF	TGTGCCAGCAGCGGGCGATGGGCGGGGTCGAACACCGGGGAGCTGTTTTTT
14	TRBD1	TRBV7-9	TRBJ2-7	many	CASSDRDSTYEQYF	TGTGCCAGCAGCGACCGGGACAGTACCTACGAGCAGTACTTC
15	NA	TRBV6-1	TRBJ2-5	many	CASMTPRRVEETQYF	TGTGCCAGCATGACACCGCGCAGGGTAGAAGAGACCCAGTACTTC
14	NA	TRBV7-9	TRBJ2-5	many	CASSLATNQRTQYF	TGTGCCAGCAGCTTAGCGACGAACCAGAGGACCCAGTACTTC
13	TRBD1	TRBV10-3	TRBJ2-1	few	CAIARTGVDEQFF	TGTGCCATCGCAAGGACAGGGGTGGATGAGCAGTTCTTC
13	NA	TRBV6-2/TRBV6-3	TRBJ2-1	many	CASTFVPSHEQFF	TGTGCCAGCACCTTCGTCCCATCCCATGAGCAGTTCTTC
15	NA	TRBV7-6	TRBJ1-1	NA	CASSLGPGVNTEAFF	TGTGCCAGCAGCTTAGGGCCCGGAGTGAACACTGAAGCTTTCTTT
15	NA	TRBV7-8	TRBJ2-5	many	CASSLRQGVEETQYF	TGTGCCAGCAGCTTGCGCCAGGGCGTAGAAGAGACCCAGTACTTC
14	TRBD2	TRBV20-1	TRBJ2-3	many	CSAHKTSGTDTQYF	TGCAGTGCCCACAAGACTAGCGGCACAGATACGCAGTATTTT
16	NA	TRBV4-1	TRBJ2-1	few	CASSEVGASSYNEQFF	TGCGCCAGCAGCGAGGTGGGGGCGAGCTCCTACAATGAGCAGTTCTTC
14	TRBD2	TRBV7-2	TRBJ2-7	NA	CASSFLSGIHEQYF	TGTGCCAGCAGCTTTCTCAGCGGGATCCACGAGCAGTACTTC
15	NA	TRBV11-1	TRBJ2-2	NA	CASSSRGAITGELFF	TGTGCCAGCAGCTCCAGGGGGGCTATAACCGGGGAGCTGTTTTTT
15	TRBD1	TRBV5-1	TRBJ1-3	many	CASSPRTGSGNTIYF	TGCGCCAGCAGCCCTCGGACAGGCTCTGGAAACACCATATATTTT
11	NA	TRBV3-1	TRBJ1-4	many	CASSSRQELFF	TGTGCCAGCAGCTCTAGACAAGAACTGTTTTTT
17	NA	TRBV28	TRBJ1-3	many	CASSRQGTTNSGNTIYF	TGTGCCAGCAGCCGCCAGGGGACAACTAACTCTGGAAACACCATATATTTT
13	NA	TRBV29-1	TRBJ2-7	few	CSVGRGGSYEQYF	TGCAGCGTTGGTAGGGGAGGATCCTACGAGCAGTACTTC